This T cell receptor beta chain is drawn from a study of radiotherapy plus CTLA-4 blockade in lung cancer. Study in general: Objective responses emerged in about 20% of patients, and about 30% attained disease control.

This clone was seen a few times. Antigen: not known. Trimming took 5 bases from V and 4 from J; bases not matched to a gene: 4. CDR1 is SGHTA, CDR2 FQGNSA, per germline. CDR3 length: 15 residues. Only in-frame clones appear in the TCRdb table, and some are missing; sequencing was by immunoSEQ multiplex PCR. The top ten hold approximately 8.9% of the sample, which has 40,000 or so clones, about 70% seen once. Study results and limitations: Subsequent to radiotherapy plus ipilimumab, tumor-derived TCR clones underwent expansion in blood. With interferon-beta, early dynamics of blood T cell clones were reported to best predict response.

Sample: peripheral blood, taken from a patient treated with radiotherapy plus ipilimumab. The TCR comes from a human donor with non-small cell lung cancer who had stable disease on radiotherapy plus ipilimumab. The chain has TRBV7-2 and TRBJ2-1; 11 nucleotides align to TRBD2. This CDR3 is CASSATSGGYNEQFF. In DNA, the CDR3 is TGTGCCAGCAGCGCTACTAGCGGGGGATACAATGAGCAGTTCTTC.